This T cell receptor beta chain stems from a study of T cell responses to AZD1222 COVID-19 vaccine. Trimming left V 2 bases short and J 5 bases short, with 15 bases between. CDR3 size: 15 residues. CDR1 and CDR2 (germline): SGDLS, YYNGEE. General observations from the study: CD4 TCRs associated with vaccination spanned spike, dominating at 160-218 and 743-854.

Repertoires were generated with immunoSEQ multiplex PCR, while TCRdb's copy carries only in-frame clones and drops some. The sample holds about 180,000 clones, 94% seen once. Comments on this clone: The antigen is not known.

The source was peripheral blood, collected 28 days after the second AZD1222 dose. The V gene is TRBV9, the J gene TRBJ2-3, with D perhaps TRBD1 (6 bases). The receptor was derived from an adult who received the AZD1222 COVID-19 vaccine. The CDR3 here is CASSVRAGGGDTQYF. The DNA of the CDR3 is TGTGCCAGCAGCGTTAGGGCTGGGGGCGGAGATACGCAGTATTTT.